Reported below is one T cell receptor (beta chain). Its antigen is not identified. This record comes from a study of molecular identifiers for immune sequencing clone quantification. Study-wide results and limits: Single-cell amounts of spiked Jurkat TCR RNA were reportedly detectable among approximately 1 million naive cells.

The CDR3 is made up of 16 amino acids. The V segment lost 5 bases and the J segment 4 bases; nucleotides outside the gene matches: 16. The V gene's germline CDR1 is DFQATT and CDR2 SNEGSKA (reference sequence). It was from roughly 21,000 to 960,000 sorted cells, with 10%, 30% or 50% RNA, that naive CD8 libraries came. Sorted naive CD8 T cells were those defined as CD8+CD4-CCR7+CD45RA+. TCRdb analysed the PCR reads with MiXCR anew, one entry per CDR3 protein. The sample shows tens of thousands of distinct CDR3 sequences, less than 20% of them seen only once. This chain links TRBV20-1 with TRBJ2-7; 8 nucleotides line up with TRBD2. The sequence derives from a human donor in good health. Some libraries in this study had Jurkat cell RNA spiked in. The sequenced sample was naive CD8+ T cells from blood, with Jurkat cell RNA spiked in. Subset reported: FACS-sorted CD8+CD4-CCR7+CD45RA+ naive T cells. This CDR3 reads CSASGASGRNRYEQYF. CDR3 coding DNA: TGCAGTGCTTCGGGGGCTAGCGGGCGAAACCGATACGAGCAGTACTTC.